The 27 T cell receptor beta chains in this list originate from one sample, sequenced in a study of cytomegalovirus exposure and HLA in healthy donors. The PCR contained 60 Vbeta and 13 Jbeta primers. Clones were read by immunoSEQ multiplex PCR, and TCRdb kept only the in-frame ones, dropping some. Here the sample spans about 80,000 clones, less than 80% being singletons. Sequencing was done on a sample of PBMCs. These receptors all stem from a human donor in good health.

This chain joins TRBV2 and TRBJ2-1, with 7 bases aligning to TRBD1. The CDR3 has 15 residues. The germline gives CDR1 SNHLY, CDR2 FYNNEI. With V trimmed by 1 base and J by 4 bases, 4 bases remained unmatched. In DNA form, the CDR3 reads TGTGCCAGCAGTGAAGACAGGGGAACTTACAATGAGCAGTTCTTC. This sequence encodes CASSEDRGTYNEQFF.

This chain links TRBV2 with TRBJ1-5, with 9 bases fitting TRBD1. CDR3 length equals 15 residues. The germline gives CDR1 SNHLY, CDR2 FYNNEI. V was pared by 6 bases and J by 4 bases, with 7 bases of the junction left unmatched. CDR3 DNA: TGTGCCAGCAGGGGGACAGGGACTTGGAATCAGCCCCAGCATTTT. Residues: CASRGTGTWNQPQHF.

The V and J genes are TRBV30 and TRBJ1-1; a weak D match, TRBD1 (5 bases). The CDR3 loop spans 20 amino acids. The germline V and J ends were trimmed by 0 bases and 0 bases, with 26 bases remaining between them. Germline-derived CDR1 and CDR2 are GTSNPN and SVGIG (reference sequence). The CDR3 sequence is CAWSVGLGWSVDKVNTEAFF. CDR3 coding DNA: TGTGCCTGGAGTGTTGGGTTGGGGTGGTCCGTGGACAAGGTGAACACTGAAGCTTTCTTT. Complete variable domain (other parts from reference TRBV30 and TRBJ1-1): SQTIHQWPATLVQPVGSPLSLECTVEGTSNPNLYWYRQAAGRGLQLLFYSVGIGQISSEVPQNLSASRPQDRQFILSSKKLLLSDSGFYLCAWSVGLGWSVDKVNTEAFFGQGTRLTVV.

This sequence joins TRBV5-4 and TRBJ2-6, with D perhaps matching TRBD1 (6 bases). Germline CDR1 SGHNT, CDR2 YYREEE (reference sequence). This CDR3 region has 15 residues. The germline V and J ends were trimmed by 3 bases and 2 bases, with 9 bases remaining between them. CDR3 coding DNA: TGTGCCAGCAGCTCCCACAGGGCTGGGGCCAACGTCCTGACTTTC. This translates into CASSSHRAGANVLTF.

The rearrangement links TRBV4-1 to TRBJ2-3; 7 bases line up with TRBD2. V lost 3 bases, J lost 7 bases, and 13 bases stayed unmatched. The CDR3 has 16 amino acids. The germline V gene encodes CDR1 MGHRA and CDR2 YSYEKL. CDR3 in amino acids: CASSHLTSETRYTQYF. CDR3 bases: TGCGCCAGCAGCCATTTAACTAGCGAGACAAGATATACGCAGTATTTT.

The J gene is TRBJ2-7, the V gene TRBV4-1; 9 nucleotides line up with TRBD1. The CDR3 has 15 amino acids. The germline V gene encodes CDR1 MGHRA and CDR2 YSYEKL. V was pared by 4 bases and J by 1 base, with 5 bases of the junction left unmatched. The CDR3 region is CASSPGQGISYEQYF. The CDR3 bases are TGCGCCAGCAGCCCGGGACAGGGAATTTCCTACGAGCAGTACTTC.

This clone was counted only a few times. This chain connects TRBV11-2 to TRBJ2-7; maybe TRBD1 (5 bases). From germline, CDR1 is SGHAT and CDR2 FQNNGV. The CDR3 is 17 amino acids. The V gene lost 5 bases and the J gene lost 2 bases, with 22 bases spanning the gap. The CDR3 reads CASSILLTGLGPYEQYF. The CDR3 DNA is TGTGCCAGCAGCATCCTTCTTACAGGCCTAGGACCCTACGAGCAGTACTTC.

The rearrangement joins TRBV13 to TRBJ2-2; D perhaps matches TRBD2 (6 bases). Germline V gene lookup returns CDR1 PRHDT and CDR2 FYEKMQ (reference sequence). Deletions cut 7 bases from V and 7 bases from J, with 10 bases between. The CDR3 totals 12 residues. Here the CDR3 DNA reads TGTGCCAGCACCTCGGAGGGCGGGGAGCTGTTTTTT. Translating gives CASTSEGGELFF.

The genes are TRBV5-6 and TRBJ2-2, with 10 bases aligning to TRBD2. V lost 2 bases, J lost 7 bases, and 11 bases stayed unmatched. This CDR3 comprises 17 residues. The germline V gene has CDR1 SGHDT and CDR2 YYEEEE. The CDR3 DNA reads as TGTGCCAGCAGCTTTACTCTGAGCGGGGGGGCCGACGGGGAGCTGTTTTTT. Translating gives CASSFTLSGGADGELFF.

The CDR3 sequence: CARSLFGGDTQYF. CDR3 in DNA: TGTGCCAGAAGCCTCTTTGGCGGAGATACGCAGTATTTT. V and J are TRBV5-3 and TRBJ2-3; D remains unclear. TRBV5-3 is designated an ORF whose function remains uncertain. This CDR3 has 13 residues. V lost 4 bases and J lost 5, with 11 bases in between.

This chain connects TRBV5-8 to TRBJ2-5; 7 bases are shared with TRBD2. Germline CDR1 SGHTS, CDR2 YDEGEE. The CDR3 totals 16 residues. V trimming: 6 bases; J trimming: 4 bases; junction bases outside the gene matches: 15. The CDR3 reads CASTIGEGGRRETQYF. The CDR3 coding sequence is TGTGCCAGCACCATTGGGGAGGGTGGTCGGAGAGAGACCCAGTACTTC.

The chain links TRBV21-1 to TRBJ1-5; TRBD1 is the table's D call, not checked against the DNA. TRBV21-1 is a known pseudogene. The CDR3 is 16 amino acids. CDR3 in DNA: TGTGCCAGCAGCAAGCACACAGGGAATAGCAATCAGCCCCAGCATTTT. Amino acid sequence: CASSKHTGNSNQPQHF.

The chain joins TRBV27 to TRBJ2-7; possible D gene TRBD1, 5 bases. CDR1 and CDR2 from the germline V gene are MNHEY and SMNVEV (reference sequence). Trimming removed 2 bases from V and 0 bases from J, with 8 bases in between. This CDR3 is 14 amino acids long. The CDR3 nucleotides are TGTGCCAGCAGTTTACGCAGGGCCTCCTACGAGCAGTACTTC. This translates into CASSLRRASYEQYF.

The rearrangement uses TRBV29-1 and TRBJ1-2; 9 bases map to TRBD1. Germline assignment: CDR1 SQVTM and CDR2 ANQGSEA. V trimming: 7 bases; J trimming: 3 bases; junction bases outside the gene matches: 6. The CDR3 covers 13 residues. The CDR3 region is CSARQGEDYGYTF. The CDR3 region has the DNA TGCAGCGCCAGACAGGGGGAGGACTATGGCTACACCTTC.

The rearrangement uses TRBV7-6 and TRBJ2-7, with a weak D call TRBD1 (7 bases). Trimming took off 5 bases at V and 4 bases at J, with 18 bases between the two ends. There are 15 residues in the CDR3. The germline V gene encodes CDR1 SGHVS and CDR2 FNYEAQ. The CDR3 region has the DNA TGTGCCAGCAGCCCCAGGGGGGCTGTGGATTACGAGCAGTACTTC. Translated: CASSPRGAVDYEQYF.

V is TRBV6-6 and J is TRBJ1-4; 9 bases are shared with TRBD1. J gave up 8 bases and V 6 bases, and 10 bases lay outside the gene matches. CDR1 is MNHNY and CDR2 is SVGAGI in the germline V gene (reference sequence). The CDR3 contains 15 residues. The CDR3 loop is CASSRGTGQEEKLFF. The CDR3 bases are TGTGCCAGCAGCCGCGGGACAGGGCAAGAAGAAAAACTGTTTTTT.

The chain has TRBV18 and TRBJ1-6; 9 bases agree with TRBD1. The CDR3 loop spans 15 amino acids. Per the germline V gene, CDR1 is KGHSH and CDR2 is LQKENI. Trimming cost V 4 bases and J 7 bases; bases outside gene matches: 5. The DNA of the CDR3 is TGTGCCAGCTCACAAACGGGACAGGGAAATTCACCCCTCCACTTT. Encoded protein: CASSQTGQGNSPLHF.

This clone occurred once. The CDR3 nucleotides read TGTGCCAGCAGCACTAACGGGGGGCGTGTCGAGACCCAGTACTTC. It codes for CASSTNGGRVETQYF. The rearrangement uses TRBV7-2 and TRBJ2-5; tentatively, D is TRBD2 (7 bases). Germline V gene sequence: CDR1 SGHTA, CDR2 FQGNSA. CDR3 length: 15 amino acids. Trimming removed 5 bases at V and 5 bases at J, with 18 bases between.

This clone was counted a few times. The V call is TRBV4-2, the J call TRBJ2-3, with 10 bases identical to TRBD2. Germline V CDR1 and CDR2: LGHNA, YNFKEQ. The CDR3 totals 16 residues. V lost 0 bases, J lost 3 bases, and 3 bases stayed unmatched. The CDR3 bases are TGTGCCAGCAGCCAAGATCTAGCGGGGGCGACAGATACGCAGTATTTT. Translating it yields CASSQDLAGATDTQYF.

The rearrangement links TRBV11-2 to TRBJ2-1; possible D gene TRBD1, 6 bases. This CDR3 comprises 12 residues. Trimming left V 1 base short and J 9 bases short, with 7 bases between. Germline V gene sequence: CDR1 SGHAT, CDR2 FQNNGV. CDR3 nucleotides: TGTGCCAGCAGCTTAGTAGGGGGTGAGCAGTTCTTC. This translates into CASSLVGGEQFF.

V is TRBV9 and J is TRBJ1-2; 11 nucleotides match TRBD1. The germline V gene encodes CDR1 SGDLS and CDR2 YYNGEE. The CDR3 contains 16 residues. V was clipped by 4 bases and J by 1 base; unmatched bases: 6. CDR3 coding DNA: TGTGCCAGCAGCACCAGGACAGGGGGCGGTAACTATGGCTACACCTTC. This sequence encodes CASSTRTGGGNYGYTF. Full variable domain (rest looked up from reference TRBV9 and TRBJ1-2): DSGVTQTPKHLITATGQRVTLRCSPRSGDLSVYWYQQSLDQGLQFLIQYYNGEERAKGNILERFSAQQFPDLHSELNLSSLELGDSALYFCASSTRTGGGNYGYTFGSGTRLTVV.

The V call is TRBV28, the J call TRBJ1-5, with 7 positions matching TRBD1. The germline gives CDR1 MDHEN, CDR2 SYDVKM. V shed 3 bases and J 0 bases; nucleotides not matched to a gene: 5. This CDR3 has 16 residues. This chain's CDR3 is CASSLWTGNSNQPQHF. The CDR3 DNA is TGTGCCAGCAGTTTGTGGACAGGAAATAGCAATCAGCCCCAGCATTTT.

This chain connects TRBV18 to TRBJ2-7, with 8 bases identical to TRBD1. Germline V gives CDR1 KGHSH, CDR2 LQKENI. V lost 3 bases, J lost 2 bases, and 3 bases stayed unmatched. The CDR3 contains 14 residues. CDR3 in amino acids: CASSPQGAAYEQYF. As DNA, the CDR3 is TGTGCCAGCTCACCCCAGGGGGCGGCCTACGAGCAGTACTTC. Full variable domain (rest looked up from reference TRBV18 and TRBJ2-7): NAGVMQNPRHLVRRRGQEARLRCSPMKGHSHVYWYRQLPEEGLKFMVYLQKENIIDESGMPKERFSAEFPKEGPSILRIQQVVRGDSAAYFCASSPQGAAYEQYFGPGTRLTVT.

The CDR3 DNA reads as TGTGCCAGCAGCCCGAGGACAGGGGGCTCAGATACGCAGTATTTT. It specifies CASSPRTGGSDTQYF. The J gene is TRBJ2-3, the V gene TRBV11-2; TRBD1 matches 11 bases. The germline gives CDR1 SGHAT, CDR2 FQNNGV. The CDR3 has 15 amino acids. The ends lost 5 bases at V and 4 bases at J; junction bases unmatched: 5.

This chain connects TRBV2 to TRBJ1-5, with 10 bases matching TRBD1. The CDR3 runs to 15 residues. Germline trimming cut 4 bases from V and 7 bases from J; bases unmatched to any gene: 7. The V gene's germline CDR1 is SNHLY and CDR2 FYNNEI. CDR3 nucleotides: TGTGCCAGCAGTGTCACCGGGACAGGGGCCCAGCCCCAGCATTTT. This encodes CASSVTGTGAQPQHF. Variable domain in full (rest from reference TRBV2 and TRBJ1-5): EPEVTQTPSHQVTQMGQEVILRCVPISNHLYFYWYRQILGQKVEFLVSFYNNEISEKSEIFDDQFSVERPDGSNFTLKIRSTKLEDSAMYFCASSVTGTGAQPQHFGDGTRLSIL.

About this clone itself: This sample includes further DNA sequences coding for the same CDR3. This chain connects TRBV5-1 to TRBJ1-1; D possibly corresponds to TRBD1 (6 bases). Trimming removed 4 bases at V and 1 base at J, with 14 bases between. Germline V gives CDR1 SGHRS, CDR2 YFSETQ. The CDR3 sequence is 15 residues long. DNA of the CDR3: TGCGCCAGCAGCCCCCCTGAACAGGGGAACACTGAAGCTTTCTTT. Its translation is CASSPPEQGNTEAFF.

This clone has more than one count but fewer than ten. The chain combines TRBV6-4 with TRBJ1-5; D is possibly TRBD1 (6 bases). Germline CDR1 reads MRHNA; CDR2 reads SNTAGT. CDR3 length: 14 residues. Trimming shortened V by 3 bases and J by 0 bases, and 6 bases separated the two germline ends. DNA for the CDR3: TGTGCCAGCAGTGAGGACAGTAGCAATCAGCCCCAGCATTTT. Translating it yields CASSEDSSNQPQHF.